This T cell receptor beta chain was recovered during a study of patients and donors after allogeneic stem cell transplantation. TCRdb analysed the RT-PCR reads with MiXCR anew, one entry per CDR3 protein. This table holds a few hundred thousand distinct CDR3 sequences, roughly 38% found once. The origin of this receptor is a human donor who was either an allogeneic HSCT recipient or a stem cell or donor lymphocyte infusion donor (not recorded which). It is not recorded whose cells these are; they may come from a transplant donor. Sequencing was performed on blood, either unsorted or a sorted T cell fraction (not recorded which).

Here the CDR3 DNA reads TGCGCCAGCAGCCAAGATACCCACAGAGCAACTAATGAAAAACTGTTTTTT. It yields the protein CASSQDTHRATNEKLFF. The chain uses TRBV4-3 and TRBJ1-4; D remains unclear. Per the germline V gene, CDR1 is LGHNA and CDR2 is YSLEER. CDR3 size: 17 residues. The V and J ends lost 0 bases and 0 bases respectively, with 11 bases between them.